The 9 T cell receptor beta chains listed next were all sequenced from one sample in a study of cytomegalovirus exposure and HLA in healthy donors (dated by TCRdb to the late 2010s). Receptors were amplified or captured by the immunoSEQ multiplex PCR assay. The multiplex PCR relied on a mix of 60 forward primers for TCR Vbeta segments and 13 reverse primers for TCR Jbeta segments. The clones in this table, taken by TCRdb from immuneACCESS, are in-frame only. Not every clone is retained; where verified, under half of the shortfall comes from an unresolved V gene, and the cause of the rest is unknown. The sample table shows 100,000 to 140,000 clones, and over 75% are seen once. The ten most abundant clones make up roughly 4.2% of the sample. The source material was PBMCs. These receptors originate from a male donor in good health and CMV-seronegative.

The gene calls are TRBV27 and TRBJ1-1; D gene uncertain. This CDR3 region has 19 residues. Germline assignment: CDR1 MNHEY and CDR2 SMNVEV (reference sequence). V was clipped by 6 bases and J by 0 bases, with 26 bases between them. The CDR3 is CASSLLLSSGVGLNTEAFF. The CDR3 DNA reads TGTGCCAGCAGCCTATTACTCTCCTCCGGGGTCGGATTGAACACTGAAGCTTTCTTT.

The chain couples TRBV5-8 to TRBJ1-2, with TRBD1 identical over 11 bases. Germline trimming cut 4 bases from V and 4 bases from J; bases unmatched to any gene: 6. Germline-derived CDR1 and CDR2 are SGHTS and YDEGEE. CDR3 size: 15 residues. The CDR3 loop reads CASSDGQGALYGYTF. The DNA of the CDR3 is TGTGCCAGCAGCGATGGACAGGGGGCCCTCTATGGCTACACCTTC.

This clone has only a few counts. V usage is TRBV2 and J usage is TRBJ2-7; TRBD2 matches at 8 bases. J was trimmed by 0 bases and V by 8 bases; bases with no gene match: 9. Germline CDR1 reads SNHLY; CDR2 reads FYNNEI. The CDR3 sequence is 15 residues long. In DNA, the CDR3 is TGTGCCAGCCGCGTTCAACTAGCGGTCTCCTACGAGCAGTACTTC. Translated: CASRVQLAVSYEQYF.

The chain links TRBV5-1 to TRBJ2-7; 14 nucleotides line up with TRBD2. With 4 bases clipped from V and 3 bases from J, the junction kept 21 bases outside the gene matches. Germline CDR1 is SGHRS and CDR2 is YFSETQ. This CDR3 region has 21 residues. Written as DNA, the CDR3 is TGCGCCAGCAGCGAAGGACAGGGGGCGCAGGGGACTAGCGGGAGTTTCTACGAGCAGTACTTC. It codes for CASSEGQGAQGTSGSFYEQYF.

The chain has TRBV28 and TRBJ2-4, with unresolved D. Germline loops: CDR1 MDHEN, CDR2 SYDVKM. The CDR3 loop spans 14 amino acids. V dropped 2 bases and J dropped 0 bases, with 5 bases sitting between them. The CDR3 DNA reads as TGTGCCAGCAGTTTAAATCTAGCCAAAAACATTCAGTACTTC. It translates to CASSLNLAKNIQYF.

The V gene is TRBV2, the J gene TRBJ2-1, with TRBD1 identical over 8 bases. Germline-derived CDR1 and CDR2 are SNHLY and FYNNEI. The V gene end was trimmed by 7 bases and the J gene end by 4 bases; junction bases not matched to a gene: 9. The CDR3 sequence is 15 residues long. CDR3 protein: CASILRTGPYNEQFF. As DNA, the CDR3 is TGTGCCAGCATTCTAAGGACAGGGCCTTACAATGAGCAGTTCTTC.

A few counts support this clone. J is TRBJ2-2 and V is TRBV7-3, with D perhaps TRBD1 (6 bases). The length of the CDR3 is 14 residues. Germline V gene lookup returns CDR1 SGHTA and CDR2 FQGTGA. Between the trimmed V and J ends, which lost 3 bases and 1 base, there was a span of 6 bases. CDR3 DNA sequence: TGTGCCAGCAGCTTGGACAGGAACACCGGGGAGCTGTTTTTT. Its translation is CASSLDRNTGELFF.

The rearrangement links TRBV7-9 to TRBJ1-2; tentative D call: TRBD1 (6 bases). Germline values: CDR1 SEHNR, CDR2 FQNEAQ (reference sequence). V lost 5 bases and J lost 4, with 17 bases in between. The CDR3 loop spans 15 amino acids. The CDR3 loop is CASSPKDRIGYGYTF. The DNA for the CDR3 is TGTGCCAGCAGCCCCAAGGACAGAATCGGCTATGGCTACACCTTC.

The rearrangement joins TRBV28 to TRBJ1-1, with D maybe TRBD1 (6 bases). The CDR3 is made up of 13 amino acids. Germline V gives CDR1 MDHEN, CDR2 SYDVKM. V was clipped by 5 bases and J by 0 bases, with 7 bases between them. The CDR3 DNA sequence: TGTGCCAGCAGTGGACAGCTGAACACTGAAGCTTTCTTT. Protein: CASSGQLNTEAFF.